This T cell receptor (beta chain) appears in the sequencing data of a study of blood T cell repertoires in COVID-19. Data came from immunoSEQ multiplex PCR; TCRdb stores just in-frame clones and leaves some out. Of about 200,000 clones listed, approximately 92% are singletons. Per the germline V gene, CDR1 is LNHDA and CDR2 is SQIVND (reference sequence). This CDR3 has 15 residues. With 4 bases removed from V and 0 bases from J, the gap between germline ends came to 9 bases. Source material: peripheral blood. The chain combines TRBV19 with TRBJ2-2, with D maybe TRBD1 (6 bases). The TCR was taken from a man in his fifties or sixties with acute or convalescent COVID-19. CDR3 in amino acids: CASSTGQPNTGELFF. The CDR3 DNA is TGTGCCAGTAGTACAGGACAGCCGAACACCGGGGAGCTGTTTTTT.